These T cell receptor beta chains were read from a single sample in a study of blood T cell repertoires in COVID-19. Sequencing used immunoSEQ multiplex PCR; TCRdb keeps in-frame clones, though not all of them. The sample lists over 250,000 clones; 75% to 95% were seen once. Sequenced: PBMCs or T cells enriched from blood (not recorded which). These TCRs come from a woman under 40 who had recovered from COVID-19. Each CDR3 is given with its conserved first and last residue. Fields, in order: D gene, clone size, J gene, V gene, CDR3 DNA, CDR3 protein. The D gene is left open where the match is weak. Expanded clones are given a class, and other clones once, few, many or no size at all.

>TRBD2|.|TRBJ2-7|TRBV28
TGTGCCAGCAGCCATAGCGGGAGGGCCTACGAGCAGTACTTC
CASSHSGRAYEQYF
>.|.|TRBJ1-6|TRBV7-8
TGTGCCAGCAGCTCGGGGGTGGGGTCGAGCTCCTATAATTCACCCCTCCACTTT
CASSSGVGSSSYNSPLHF
>.|.|TRBJ1-1|TRBV5-4
TGTGCCAGCAGCTCCAAAATGAACACTGAAGCTTTCTTT
CASSSKMNTEAFF
>.|.|TRBJ1-1|TRBV19
TGTGCCAGTAGTATAGATCCCAGAACGAAGAACACTGAAGCTTTCTTT
CASSIDPRTKNTEAFF
>TRBD1|.|TRBJ1-1|TRBV19
TGTGCCAGTAGTACACCCCCCGGGACAGGGGTGAACACTGAAGCTTTCTTT
CASSTPPGTGVNTEAFF
>TRBD2|.|TRBJ2-3|TRBV20-1
TGCAGTGCTAGTTCAGGAGTAGCGGGAGTCGGCACAGATACGCAGTATTTT
CSASSGVAGVGTDTQYF
>.|few|TRBJ1-1|TRBV14
TGTGCCAGCAGCCCGTGGGGGGACACTGAAGCTTTCTTT
CASSPWGDTEAFF
>.|.|TRBJ2-1|TRBV5-1
TGCGCCAGCAGCTTACAGGGAGCATCCTACAATGAGCAGTTCTTC
CASSLQGASYNEQFF
>.|.|TRBJ2-1|TRBV30
TGTGCCTGGAGGGGAGGACCTCTCTCCTACAATGAGCAGTTCTTC
CAWRGGPLSYNEQFF
>TRBD2|.|TRBJ2-1|TRBV28
TGTGCCAGCAGTTCCCTAGCGGCTATCTACAATGAGCAGTTCTTC
CASSSLAAIYNEQFF
>TRBD2|.|TRBJ2-3|TRBV7-2
TGTGCCAGCAGCTTAATGCTAGCGGGAGCGGCAGATACGCAGTATTTT
CASSLMLAGAADTQYF
>.|.|TRBJ1-2|TRBV30
TGTGCCTGGAGTGTCGGTCACCGCTATGGCTACACCTTC
CAWSVGHRYGYTF
>TRBD2|.|TRBJ2-3|TRBV6-1
TGTGCCAGCAGTCAAGCGGGAGCGATAGAAACGCAGTATTTT
CASSQAGAIETQYF
>TRBD1|.|TRBJ1-4|TRBV7-2
TGTGCCAGCAGCTGGGGACTGACAGGGGATGCAACTAATGAAAAACTGTTTTTT
CASSWGLTGDATNEKLFF
>TRBD2|.|TRBJ2-7|TRBV3-1/TRBV3-2
TGTGCCAGCAGCCGGGACTATCTTTCCTACGAGCAGTACTTC
CASSRDYLSYEQYF
>.|once|TRBJ1-2|TRBV15
TGTGCCACCAGCAGAGTTGCGTCAGGGGACTATGGCTACACCTTC
CATSRVASGDYGYTF
>.|.|TRBJ1-2|TRBV10-1
TGCGCCAGCAGTGATAGCGGGGAAGCCTATGGCTACACCTTC
CASSDSGEAYGYTF
>.|.|TRBJ2-7|TRBV6-2/TRBV6-3
TGTGCCAGCAGCGACAGCTACGAGCAGTACTTC
CASSDSYEQYF
>TRBD1|.|TRBJ2-7|TRBV28
TGTGCCAGCATGGGCCTTGAGACAGGGGGTCCCTACGAGCAGTACTTC
CASMGLETGGPYEQYF
>TRBD1|.|TRBJ2-7|TRBV6-7
TGTGCCAGCAGTTACTCGACAGGGGACAGGGAAACCTACGAGCAGTACTTC
CASSYSTGDRETYEQYF
>.|.|TRBJ2-3|TRBV25-1
TGTGCCAGCAGTGATGATTTGAGAGATACGCAGTATTTT
CASSDDLRDTQYF
>TRBD1|.|TRBJ1-2|TRBV9
TGTGCCAGCAGCGCCGACAGGGTGAGGAACTATGGCTACACCTTC
CASSADRVRNYGYTF
>.|.|TRBJ1-4|TRBV12-3/TRBV12-4
TGTGCCAGCAGTGAAAACAGGGTTGGAAAACTGTTTTTT
CASSENRVGKLFF
>.|.|TRBJ2-7|TRBV6-2/TRBV6-3
TGTGCCAGCAGCTCACAGGGATACGAGCAGTACTTC
CASSSQGYEQYF
>TRBD2|.|TRBJ2-3|TRBV7-3
TGTGCCAGCAGCATGGGGCTGACTAGCGTTACAGATACGCAGTATTTT
CASSMGLTSVTDTQYF
>TRBD2|.|TRBJ2-7|TRBV10-3
TGTGCCATCAGTGACCGGGGGACTAGCGGGAGGCCCGAGCAGTACTTC
CAISDRGTSGRPEQYF
>TRBD2|.|TRBJ2-3|TRBV19
TGTGCCAGTAGTCTACTAGCGGGGACAGATACGCAGTATTTT
CASSLLAGTDTQYF
>.|.|TRBJ2-5|TRBV24-1
TGTGCCACCAGTGACTCGGCAGGGGCGATCCAAGAGACCCAGTACTTC
CATSDSAGAIQETQYF
>TRBD1|once|TRBJ1-2|TRBV6-5
TGTGCCAGCAGAACCCAGAGACAGGGAAACTATGGCTACACCTTC
CASRTQRQGNYGYTF
>.|.|TRBJ1-4|TRBV6-5
TGTGCCAGCAGTTACACTTCGACAGGTAGTGAAAAACTGTTTTTT
CASSYTSTGSEKLFF
>TRBD2|once|TRBJ2-7|TRBV5-1
TGCGCCAGCAGCCCAGCGGGGGACTACGAGCAGTACTTC
CASSPAGDYEQYF
>.|.|TRBJ1-5|TRBV28
TGTGCCAGCAGTCCACCAGGGCAGATCAATCAGCCCCAGCATTTT
CASSPPGQINQPQHF
>.|.|TRBJ2-4|TRBV6-2/TRBV6-3
TGTGCCAGCAGTTACAGAGGACTCCTAGCCAAAAACATTCAGTACTTC
CASSYRGLLAKNIQYF
>.|.|TRBJ2-1|TRBV5-1
TGCGCCAGCAGCGATCCTTACAGGGGACTCCAGGACAATGAGCAGTTCTTC
CASSDPYRGLQDNEQFF
>TRBD1|.|TRBJ2-1|TRBV6-4
TGTGCCAGCAGTGACTCAGTGTCAGGGGGTGCATACAATGAGCAGTTCTTC
CASSDSVSGGAYNEQFF
>TRBD2|.|TRBJ2-1|TRBV7-2
TGTGCCAGCAGCTTTCGGCGAGCGGGAGGTTTCAATGAGCAGTTCTTC
CASSFRRAGGFNEQFF
>TRBD1|.|TRBJ1-1|TRBV6-5
TGTGCCAGCAGTTACCGGACAGGGGGTGAAGCTTTCTTT
CASSYRTGGEAFF
>TRBD2|.|TRBJ2-5|TRBV5-6
TGTGCCAGCAGCTTGGCCGGACTAGCAGAGACCCAGTACTTC
CASSLAGLAETQYF
>TRBD1|once|TRBJ2-7|TRBV28
TGTGCCAGCAGTTTAATCGACAGGGGGCTTCGGGAGCAGTACTTC
CASSLIDRGLREQYF
>.|.|TRBJ2-1|TRBV18
TGTGCCAGCTCACCCCTCGGAGGGGCGGAGGTTAATGAGCAGTTCTTC
CASSPLGGAEVNEQFF
>.|.|TRBJ1-5|TRBV3-1/TRBV3-2
TGTGCCAGCAGCCGCGGGCTCTCGGGCAATCAGCCCCAGCATTTT
CASSRGLSGNQPQHF
>.|.|TRBJ2-7|TRBV28
TGTGCCAGCAGTTTTAGGGGCGGACCCTCCTACGAGCAGTACTTC
CASSFRGGPSYEQYF
>.|.|TRBJ2-1|TRBV11-2
TGTGCCAGCAGCTTATCAGCGGAAGGGAATGAGCAGTTCTTC
CASSLSAEGNEQFF
>.|.|TRBJ1-2|TRBV4-3
TGCGCCAGCAGCCAAGATTCAGTCTATGGCTACACCTTC
CASSQDSVYGYTF
>TRBD1|.|TRBJ1-6|TRBV2
TGTGCCAGCACCGGGGACAGGGGATATTTACCCCTCCACTTT
CASTGDRGYLPLHF
>TRBD1|.|TRBJ1-6|TRBV2
TGTGCCAGCAGACGACTTGGACAGGCTTCATATAATTCACCCCTCCACTTT
CASRRLGQASYNSPLHF
>.|.|TRBJ1-3|TRBV7-9
TGTGCCAGCAGCTCCCCCGACGGACAGATCTCTGGAAACACCATATATTTT
CASSSPDGQISGNTIYF
>.|.|TRBJ2-1|TRBV28
TGTGCCAGCAGTTTCAGGCCTGGGCGCCATGAGCAGTTCTTC
CASSFRPGRHEQFF
>TRBD2|once|TRBJ2-5|TRBV19
TGTGCCAGTAGACCGACTAGCGGGAGGCTTTTAGAGACCCAGTACTTC
CASRPTSGRLLETQYF
>.|once|TRBJ1-5|TRBV27
TGTGCCAGCAGTCCCGAAACAGGGTTAGTCCGGCCCCAGCATTTT
CASSPETGLVRPQHF
>.|.|TRBJ1-4|TRBV28
TGTGCCAGCAGCTCGAGAAACGAAAAACTGTTTTTT
CASSSRNEKLFF
>TRBD2|.|TRBJ2-5|TRBV5-1
TGCGCCAGCAGCCACGGACTAGCGATGGAGACCCAGTACTTC
CASSHGLAMETQYF
>.|.|TRBJ1-6|TRBV5-5
TGTGCCAGCAGGACAGGCCAGGGCCATTCACCCCTCCACTTT
CASRTGQGHSPLHF
>TRBD1|.|TRBJ2-1|TRBV28
TGTGCCAGCAGTTTATGGCTCGGACAGGGGACCTACAATGAGCAGTTCTTC
CASSLWLGQGTYNEQFF
>.|.|TRBJ2-2|TRBV11-3
TGTGCCAGCAGCTTTTTTCCGGGACAAGACACCGGGGAGCTGTTTTTT
CASSFFPGQDTGELFF
>TRBD1|.|TRBJ1-5|TRBV18
TGTGCCAGCTCACCCGGGACAGGGGTCCATCAGCCCCAGCATTTT
CASSPGTGVHQPQHF
>TRBD1|.|TRBJ2-3|TRBV3-1/TRBV3-2
TGTGCCAGCAGCCAAGAAGGGTGGGACAGGGTATCAGATACGCAGTATTTT
CASSQEGWDRVSDTQYF
>TRBD1|.|TRBJ1-6|TRBV10-3
TGTGCCATCAATGACAGGGGAGGGAATTCACCCCTCCACTTT
CAINDRGGNSPLHF